These 25 T cell receptor beta chains came from one sample sequenced in a study of T cell responses to AZD1222 COVID-19 vaccine. TCRdb's copy holds only in-frame clones and misses some; the assay was immunoSEQ multiplex PCR. The table has 75,000 to 100,000 clones, 85% to 90% seen once. The material was peripheral blood, obtained on day 0 of AZD1222 vaccination. These receptors were collected from an adult in good health.

This clone has just a few counts. This rearrangement joins TRBV24-1 to TRBJ1-3; tentatively, D is TRBD1 (6 bases). Trimming took 2 bases from V and 4 from J, leaving 11 bases between them. Germline-derived CDR1 and CDR2 are KGHDR and SFDVKD. This CDR3 spans 15 amino acids. The chain's CDR3 is CATSDSGQKGNTIYF. CDR3 DNA: TGTGCCACCAGTGATTCCGGACAGAAAGGAAACACCATATATTTT.

This rearrangement joins TRBV5-1 to TRBJ1-1; the D is unclear. In germline, CDR1 is SGHRS, CDR2 YFSETQ. Trimming shortened V by 4 bases and J by 0 bases, and 10 bases separated the two germline ends. The CDR3 covers 14 residues. The chain's CDR3 is CASSKTPVNTEAFF. In nucleotides, the CDR3 is TGCGCCAGCAGCAAGACACCCGTGAACACTGAAGCTTTCTTT.

This rearrangement joins TRBV14 to TRBJ2-5; TRBD2 is a possible D gene (5 bases). The CDR3 consists of 14 residues. The ends were cut back, 4 bases at V and 5 bases at J, with 14 bases in the middle. The germline V gene encodes CDR1 SGHDN and CDR2 FVKESK. CDR3: CASSPPGRGETQYF. In DNA form, the CDR3 reads TGTGCCAGCAGCCCTCCTGGGCGAGGGGAGACCCAGTACTTC.

This chain links TRBV18 with TRBJ2-1, with TRBD1 identical over 10 bases. The junction had 7 bases not matched to a gene; V was cut back by 4 bases and J by 4 bases. The length of the CDR3 is 16 residues. In germline, CDR1 is KGHSH, CDR2 LQKENI. The CDR3 sequence is CASSRGQGIPYNEQFF. For the CDR3, the DNA is TGTGCCAGCTCACGGGGACAGGGGATACCTTACAATGAGCAGTTCTTC.

The chain has TRBV6-2 or TRBV6-3 and TRBJ1-2, with a tentative D call TRBD1 (6 bases). The V end was cut by 6 bases, the J end by 7 bases, with 15 bases between. CDR3 length equals 13 residues. Germline V lookup: CDR1 MNHEY, CDR2 SVGEGT. The CDR3 loop is CASSQRRGSGYTF. CDR3 nucleotides: TGTGCCAGCAGCCAAAGGAGGGGGTCTGGCTACACCTTC.

This clone is a singleton in its sample. The V gene is TRBV27, the J gene TRBJ2-4, with 7 bases fitting TRBD1. This CDR3 spans 15 amino acids. J lost 6 bases, V lost 4 bases, and 9 bases had no gene match. Germline loops: CDR1 MNHEY, CDR2 SMNVEV (reference sequence). The CDR3 here is CASSSLDRRVNIQYF. The CDR3 DNA sequence: TGTGCCAGCAGTTCCCTGGACAGGCGGGTAAACATTCAGTACTTC.

This clone was observed a handful of times. This chain links TRBV27 with TRBJ1-2, with D maybe TRBD1 (5 bases). This CDR3 comprises 13 residues. Trimming stripped 4 bases from V and 7 bases from J, with 13 bases between. Germline V CDR1 and CDR2: MNHEY, SMNVEV (reference sequence). The CDR3 protein is CASSSTQRGGYTF. CDR3 nucleotides: TGTGCCAGCAGTTCTACCCAAAGGGGTGGCTACACCTTC.

The chain recombines TRBV19 with TRBJ1-5, with 7 bases aligning to TRBD1. The CDR3 runs to 14 residues. The V segment lost 10 bases and the J segment 3 bases; nucleotides outside the gene matches: 9. The germline gives CDR1 LNHDA, CDR2 SQIVND (reference sequence). CDR3 nucleotides: TGTGCCACCAGGGGGTGGCAGCCCAATCAGCCCCAGCATTTT. It yields the protein CATRGWQPNQPQHF.

The rearrangement uses TRBV7-9 and TRBJ2-7; 12 nucleotides align to TRBD1. V was pared by 5 bases and J by 6 bases, with 11 bases of the junction left unmatched. Germline assignment: CDR1 SEHNR and CDR2 FQNEAQ (reference sequence). The CDR3 extends over 16 amino acids. The CDR3 DNA reads as TGTGCCAGCAGCCCGAGGGTCGGGACAGGGGGCAGCGAGCAGTACTTC. Protein sequence: CASSPRVGTGGSEQYF.

This chain joins TRBV4-1 and TRBJ1-5; D is uncertain. This CDR3 is 16 amino acids long. The germline V gene has CDR1 MGHRA and CDR2 YSYEKL. The germline V and J ends were trimmed by 1 base and 2 bases, with 12 bases remaining between them. The CDR3 bases are TGCGCCAGCAGCCAAGGGGCCCTTCGGGGCAATCAGCCCCAGCATTTT. It codes for CASSQGALRGNQPQHF.

This clone was detected once. This chain connects TRBV5-4 to TRBJ2-2; 11 nucleotides line up with TRBD2. CDR1 is SGHNT, CDR2 YYREEE, per germline (reference sequence). J lost 8 bases, V lost 5 bases, and 11 bases had no gene match. The CDR3 length is 16 residues. In DNA, the CDR3 is TGTGCCAGCAGTGGTAGCGGGAGGGCCTTTGCGGGGGAGCTGTTTTTT. Protein sequence: CASSGSGRAFAGELFF.

V is TRBV7-2 and J is TRBJ1-1; no reliable D call. Between the trimmed V and J ends, which lost 6 bases and 3 bases, there was a span of 11 bases. This CDR3 contains 13 residues. CDR1 is SGHTA and CDR2 is FQGNSA in the germline V gene. This CDR3 is CASRSLGYTEAFF. The CDR3 DNA sequence: TGTGCCAGCAGATCCCTTGGGTACACTGAAGCTTTCTTT. The whole variable domain, remainder taken from reference TRBV7-2 and TRBJ1-1, is GAGVSQSPSNKVTEKGKDVELRCDPISGHTALYWYRQSLGQGLEFLIYFQGNSAPDKSGLPSDRFSAERTGGSVSTLTIQRTQQEDSAVYLCASRSLGYTEAFFGQGTRLTVV.

This clone came up once. The genes are TRBV7-9 and TRBJ2-1; 14 bases map to TRBD2. Germline CDR1 SEHNR, CDR2 FQNEAQ (reference sequence). With 6 bases clipped from V and 9 bases from J, the junction kept 7 bases outside the gene matches. This CDR3 is built from 15 residues. This CDR3 is CASSTGLAGGGEQFF. CDR3 bases: TGTGCCAGCAGTACCGGACTAGCGGGAGGCGGTGAGCAGTTCTTC.

The rearrangement links TRBV4-3 to TRBJ2-3, with D possibly matching TRBD1 (5 bases). CDR1 LGHNA and CDR2 YSLEER come from the germline V gene. This CDR3 contains 14 residues. Between the trimmed V and J ends, which lost 1 base and 6 bases, there was a span of 11 bases. The CDR3 loop is CASSQAGNVDTQYF. In DNA form, the CDR3 reads TGCGCCAGCAGCCAAGCAGGGAACGTGGATACGCAGTATTTT.

The V and J genes are TRBV19 and TRBJ1-1; no clear D gene. The CDR3 loop spans 15 amino acids. Trimming left V 5 bases short and J 4 bases short, with 17 bases between. CDR1 and CDR2 (germline): LNHDA, SQIVND (reference sequence). For the CDR3, the DNA is TGTGCCAGTAGTTTCTCGACGGGAGGGAGCACTGAAGCTTTCTTT. It specifies CASSFSTGGSTEAFF.

The chain recombines TRBV7-3 with TRBJ2-1, with 8 nucleotides matching TRBD2. Germline CDR1 and CDR2: SGHTA and FQGTGA. CDR3 length: 14 amino acids. The J segment lost 7 bases and the V segment lost 5 bases, leaving 7 bases of the junction unmatched. CDR3 sequence (DNA): TGTGCCAGCAGCCCCCGGCAGCGGGGGAATGAGCAGTTCTTC. It specifies CASSPRQRGNEQFF.

The J gene is TRBJ2-1, the V gene TRBV4-3; 11 bases map to TRBD2. The germline V gene encodes CDR1 LGHNA and CDR2 YSLEER. The CDR3 has 16 amino acids. V shed 5 bases, J shed 6 bases, and the junction held 9 bases outside the gene matches. The CDR3 coding sequence is TGCGCCAGCAGCTTCCAGACTAGCGGGAAGCCCAATGAGCAGTTCTTC. It yields the protein CASSFQTSGKPNEQFF.

The rearrangement joins TRBV7-3 to TRBJ2-3; 14 nucleotides line up with TRBD2. CDR3 length equals 17 residues. In germline, CDR1 is SGHTA, CDR2 FQGTGA. Unmatched junction bases numbered 11, after V lost 2 bases and J lost 10 bases. The CDR3 DNA reads as TGTGCCAGCAGCTTAGGGACTAGCGGGAGTGGGTCTTTGGCGCAGTATTTT. Amino acid sequence: CASSLGTSGSGSLAQYF.

The chain is built from TRBV7-2 and TRBJ2-1; D may be TRBD1 or TRBD2 (5 bases each). Germline assignment: CDR1 SGHTA and CDR2 FQGNSA. The V gene lost 4 bases and the J gene lost 6 bases, with 16 bases spanning the gap. The CDR3 loop spans 15 amino acids. CDR3 sequence reads: CASSYVMGGGNEQFF. In DNA form, the CDR3 reads TGTGCCAGCAGCTATGTTATGGGTGGGGGCAATGAGCAGTTCTTC.

The V call is TRBV11-2, the J call TRBJ2-7; 7 nucleotides agree with TRBD1. The length of the CDR3 is 14 residues. Per germline, CDR1 SGHAT and CDR2 FQNNGV. V lost 1 base and J lost 6; bases outside the gene matches: 6. CDR3 sequence: CASSLGTGISEQYF. The DNA of the CDR3 is TGTGCCAGCAGCTTAGGGACAGGAATTAGCGAGCAGTACTTC.

The sample holds one count of this clone. CDR3 in amino acids: CAIASLAGGDEQYF. CDR3 coding DNA: TGTGCCATCGCTTCGCTAGCGGGAGGCGACGAGCAGTACTTC. This rearrangement joins TRBV10-3 to TRBJ2-7; 11 bases map to TRBD2. CDR1 and CDR2 from the germline V gene are ENHRY and SYGVKD. The CDR3 is 14 residues long. Unmatched junction bases numbered 8, after V lost 8 bases and J lost 5 bases.

The V and J genes are TRBV3-1 (or the pseudogene TRBV3-2) and TRBJ2-2; TRBD2 matches at 10 bases. The CDR3 has 16 residues. The junction had 9 bases not matched to a gene; V was cut back by 8 bases and J by 3 bases. From germline, CDR1 is LGHDT and CDR2 YNNKEL (reference sequence). The CDR3 reads CASFSGLAYDTGELFF. As DNA, the CDR3 is TGTGCCAGCTTTTCGGGACTAGCGTATGACACCGGGGAGCTGTTTTTT.

The chain couples TRBV18 to TRBJ1-6, with D unclear. Trimming stripped 3 bases from V and 3 bases from J, with 15 bases between. The germline V gene has CDR1 KGHSH and CDR2 LQKENI. The CDR3 spans 17 residues. CDR3: CASSPSPRPDYNSPLHF. CDR3 bases: TGTGCCAGCTCACCTTCCCCCAGGCCAGACTATAATTCACCCCTCCACTTT. The complete variable domain, with remaining parts taken from reference TRBV18 and TRBJ1-6, reads NAGVMQNPRHLVRRRGQEARLRCSPMKGHSHVYWYRQLPEEGLKFMVYLQKENIIDESGMPKERFSAEFPKEGPSILRIQQVVRGDSAAYFCASSPSPRPDYNSPLHFGNGTRLTVT.

This chain joins TRBV21-1 and TRBJ2-5. TRBV21-1 is an annotated pseudogene. The CDR3 spans 19 residues. CDR3 protein: CASSKVGDPLNNGAETQYF. The DNA for the CDR3 is TGTGCCAGCAGCAAAGTAGGAGACCCGTTGAATAACGGGGCGGAGACCCAGTACTTC.

The chain joins TRBV19 to TRBJ2-7; a weak D match, TRBD2 (6 bases). This CDR3 comprises 15 residues. V lost 3 bases and J lost 4, with 16 bases in between. Germline CDR1 and CDR2: LNHDA and SQIVND (reference sequence). The CDR3 sequence is CASSIDGGRVYEQYF. The DNA of the CDR3 is TGTGCCAGTAGTATTGATGGAGGGAGAGTATACGAGCAGTACTTC.